Described below is a single T cell receptor (beta chain) sequence and its context. The target antigen is unknown. The same CDR3 arises from other DNA sequences in this sample as well. The data were produced by immunoSEQ multiplex PCR, yet TCRdb's version contains in-frame clones alone and is incomplete. The table lists about 2,500,000 clones, around 90% of them singletons, with roughly 0.15% in the top ten. The germline V gene encodes CDR1 SGHRS and CDR2 YFSETQ. With 2 bases removed from V and 7 bases from J, the gap between germline ends came to 10 bases. The CDR3 extends over 13 amino acids. This entry belongs to a study of shared clonotypes between healthy human individuals. Study background: Every donor yielded three CD4 naive, three CD4 memory, two CD8 naive and one CD8 memory plate.

Study-wide points: Non-shared clonotypes were found to have lower generation probabilities than the clonotypes that were shared by all four of the sorted-subset donors. A limitation of the genetic and exposure-history diversity represented arose from few donors.

The study enrolled healthy HIV-negative adults without recent acute infections or vaccinations as donors. Sequenced material: naive CD4+ T cells sorted from blood. The sample's subset: CD45RA+ positively selected. The chain uses TRBV5-1 and TRBJ1-5; no clear D gene. This TCR was sampled from a man aged 18 to 29 in good health. CDR3 coding DNA: TGCGCCAGCAGCTTAATGGGTGACCAGCCCCAGCATTTT. The encoded protein is CASSLMGDQPQHF.